One sample yielded the 8 T cell receptor beta chains listed below, sequenced in a study of blood T cell repertoires in COVID-19. Method: immunoSEQ multiplex PCR; TCRdb's copy keeps in-frame clones and lacks some. The table has roughly 150,000 clones, about 88% seen once; the top ten hold 8.3%. Sequenced sample: peripheral blood. The receptors shown here come from a woman in her fifties or sixties with COVID-19, enrolled during active disease.

The genes are TRBV18 and TRBJ1-4, with D tentatively TRBD1 (5 bases). Germline lookup yields CDR1 KGHSH and CDR2 LQKENI. CDR3 size: 13 residues. The V gene lost 5 bases and the J gene lost 4 bases, with 8 bases spanning the gap. The CDR3 region is CASSGGLNEKLFF. CDR3 nucleotides: TGTGCCAGCTCAGGGGGACTTAATGAAAAACTGTTTTTT.

The chain is built from TRBV2 and TRBJ2-1; 16 bases align to TRBD2. J was trimmed by 7 bases and V by 3 bases; bases with no gene match: 9. Per germline, CDR1 SNHLY and CDR2 FYNNEI. The CDR3 sequence is 18 residues long. This chain's CDR3 is CASSDPGTSGGAYNEQFF. CDR3 DNA sequence: TGTGCCAGCAGTGACCCCGGGACTAGCGGGGGGGCATATAATGAGCAGTTCTTC. Together with reference TRBV2 and TRBJ2-1, the CDR3 gives the full variable domain: EPEVTQTPSHQVTQMGQEVILRCVPISNHLYFYWYRQILGQKVEFLVSFYNNEISEKSEIFDDQFSVERPDGSNFTLKIRSTKLEDSAMYFCASSDPGTSGGAYNEQFFGPGTRLTVL.

The chain is built from TRBV5-4 and TRBJ1-5; 10 bases match TRBD1. V shed 4 bases, J shed 3 bases, and the junction held 7 bases outside the gene matches. The CDR3 has 16 residues. Germline CDR1 is SGHNT and CDR2 is YYREEE (reference sequence). The CDR3 DNA reads TGTGCCAGCAGCGACCCCGGGACAGGGGACAATCAGCCCCAGCATTTT. Translating it yields CASSDPGTGDNQPQHF.

The chain uses TRBV30 and TRBJ1-6; D gene ambiguous. The CDR3 spans 14 residues. Trimming left V 3 bases short and J 9 bases short, with 15 bases between. Germline V gene sequence: CDR1 GTSNPN, CDR2 SVGIG (reference sequence). CDR3 DNA sequence: TGTGCCTGGAGGCTTCAACCTTTTAGTTCACCCCTCCACTTT. The encoded protein is CAWRLQPFSSPLHF.

The chain recombines TRBV7-6 with TRBJ2-3; TRBD2 matches 12 bases. The CDR3 totals 16 residues. In germline, CDR1 is SGHVS, CDR2 FNYEAQ. V lost 5 bases, J lost 4 bases, and 7 bases stayed unmatched. The CDR3 spells CASSNGLAGRADTQYF. The CDR3 DNA reads TGTGCCAGCAGCAACGGACTAGCGGGGAGGGCAGATACGCAGTATTTT.

This chain joins TRBV19 and TRBJ1-1; D unclear. Germline V lookup: CDR1 LNHDA, CDR2 SQIVND (reference sequence). This CDR3 spans 14 amino acids. The V gene lost 4 bases and the J gene lost 5 bases, with 14 bases spanning the gap. The CDR3 region is CASSKPGVRTEAFF. DNA of the CDR3: TGTGCCAGTAGTAAACCGGGAGTTCGGACTGAAGCTTTCTTT.

This clone appeared once. The rearrangement joins TRBV7-9 to TRBJ1-3; D may be TRBD1 (6 bases). CDR1 is SEHNR and CDR2 is FQNEAQ in the germline V gene (reference sequence). The CDR3 is 16 amino acids. V lost 2 bases and J 0 bases, leaving 11 bases between the germline ends. The DNA for the CDR3 is TGTGCCAGCAGCTTATCAGGGGCAAGCTCTGGAAACACCATATATTTT. Translated: CASSLSGASSGNTIYF.

The chain combines TRBV11-3 with TRBJ2-5, with D perhaps TRBD2 (7 bases). Deletions cut 5 bases from V and 4 bases from J, with 14 bases between. Germline V lookup: CDR1 SGHNT, CDR2 YENEEA. This CDR3 spans 14 amino acids. The CDR3 loop is CASSEGGARETQYF. CDR3 in DNA: TGTGCCAGCAGCGAGGGGGGGGCCAGAGAGACCCAGTACTTC. Based on the CDR3 plus reference TRBV11-3 and TRBJ2-5, the full variable domain is EAGVVQSPRYKIIEKKQPVAFWCNPISGHNTLYWYLQNLGQGPELLIRYENEEAVDDSQLPKDRFSAERLKGVDSTLKIQPAELGDSAVYLCASSEGGARETQYFGPGTRLLVL.